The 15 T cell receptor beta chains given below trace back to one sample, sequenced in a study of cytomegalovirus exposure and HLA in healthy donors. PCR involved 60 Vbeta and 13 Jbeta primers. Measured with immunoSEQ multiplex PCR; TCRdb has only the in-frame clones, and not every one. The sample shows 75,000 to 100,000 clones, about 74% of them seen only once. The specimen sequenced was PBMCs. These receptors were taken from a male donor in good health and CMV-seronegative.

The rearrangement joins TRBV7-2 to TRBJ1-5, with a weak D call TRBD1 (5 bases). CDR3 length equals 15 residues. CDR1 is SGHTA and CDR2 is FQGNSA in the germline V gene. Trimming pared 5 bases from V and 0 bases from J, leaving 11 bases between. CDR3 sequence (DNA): TGTGCCAGCAGCCCCTGGACATCTAGCAATCAGCCCCAGCATTTT. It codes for CASSPWTSSNQPQHF.

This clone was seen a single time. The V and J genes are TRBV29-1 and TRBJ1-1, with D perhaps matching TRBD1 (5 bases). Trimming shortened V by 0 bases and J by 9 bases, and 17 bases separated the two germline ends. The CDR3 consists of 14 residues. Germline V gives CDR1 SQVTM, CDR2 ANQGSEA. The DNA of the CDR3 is TGCAGCGTTGAAGATGGGGAACAGGCCTGGAAAGCTTTCTTT. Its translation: CSVEDGEQAWKAFF.

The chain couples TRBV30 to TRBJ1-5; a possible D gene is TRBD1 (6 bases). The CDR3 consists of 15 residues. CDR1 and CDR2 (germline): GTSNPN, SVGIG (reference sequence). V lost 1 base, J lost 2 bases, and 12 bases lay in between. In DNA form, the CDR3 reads TGTGCCTGGAGTGAGGGGGTTTCTGGCAATCAGCCCCAGCATTTT. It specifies CAWSEGVSGNQPQHF. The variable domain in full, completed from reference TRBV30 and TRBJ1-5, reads SQTIHQWPATLVQPVGSPLSLECTVEGTSNPNLYWYRQAAGRGLQLLFYSVGIGQISSEVPQNLSASRPQDRQFILSSKKLLLSDSGFYLCAWSEGVSGNQPQHFGDGTRLSIL.

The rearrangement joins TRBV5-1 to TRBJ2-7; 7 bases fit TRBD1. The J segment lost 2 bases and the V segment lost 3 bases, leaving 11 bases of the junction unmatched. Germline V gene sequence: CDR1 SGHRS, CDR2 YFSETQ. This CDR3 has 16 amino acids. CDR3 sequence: CASSSQTGRGAYEQYF. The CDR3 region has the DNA TGCGCCAGCAGCTCCCAGACAGGGAGAGGGGCCTACGAGCAGTACTTC. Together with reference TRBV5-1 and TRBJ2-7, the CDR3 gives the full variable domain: KAGVTQTPRYLIKTRGQQVTLSCSPISGHRSVSWYQQTPGQGLQFLFEYFSETQRNKGNFPGRFSGRQFSNSRSEMNVSTLELGDSALYLCASSSQTGRGAYEQYFGPGTRLTVT.

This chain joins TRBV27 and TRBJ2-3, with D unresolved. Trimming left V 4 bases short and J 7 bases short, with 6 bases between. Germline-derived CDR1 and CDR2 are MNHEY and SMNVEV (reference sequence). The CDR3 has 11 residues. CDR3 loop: CASSYGYTQYF. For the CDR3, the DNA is TGTGCCAGCAGTTACGGGTATACGCAGTATTTT.

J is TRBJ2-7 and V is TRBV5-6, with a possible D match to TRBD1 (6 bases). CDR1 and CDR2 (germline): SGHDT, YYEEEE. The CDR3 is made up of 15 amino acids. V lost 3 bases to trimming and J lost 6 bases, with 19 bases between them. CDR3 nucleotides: TGTGCCAGCAGCTCGGACAGCGTCCTTTATCGCGAGCAGTACTTC. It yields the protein CASSSDSVLYREQYF.

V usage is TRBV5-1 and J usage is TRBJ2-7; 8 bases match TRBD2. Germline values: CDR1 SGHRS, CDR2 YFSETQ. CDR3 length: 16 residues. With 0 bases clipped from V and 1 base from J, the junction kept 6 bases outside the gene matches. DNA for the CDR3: TGCGCCAGCAGCTTGGATGGAAGCGGGAGTTCCTACGAGCAGTACTTC. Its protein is CASSLDGSGSSYEQYF.

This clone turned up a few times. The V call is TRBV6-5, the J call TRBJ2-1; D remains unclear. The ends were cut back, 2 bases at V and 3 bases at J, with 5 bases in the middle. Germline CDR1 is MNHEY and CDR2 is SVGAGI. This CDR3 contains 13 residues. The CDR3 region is CASSYTSYNEQFF. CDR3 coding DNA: TGTGCCAGCAGTTACACCAGCTACAATGAGCAGTTCTTC.

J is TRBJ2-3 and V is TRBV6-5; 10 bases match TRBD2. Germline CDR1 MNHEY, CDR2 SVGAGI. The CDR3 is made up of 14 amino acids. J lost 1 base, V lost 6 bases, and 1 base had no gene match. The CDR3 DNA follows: TGTGCCAGCAGCAGCGGGAGGGGCACAGATACGCAGTATTTT. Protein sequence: CASSSGRGTDTQYF.

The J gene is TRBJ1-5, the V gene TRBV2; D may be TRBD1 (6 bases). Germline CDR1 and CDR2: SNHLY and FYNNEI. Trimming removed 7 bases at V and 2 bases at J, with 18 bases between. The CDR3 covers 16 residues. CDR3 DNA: TGTGCCAGCAATTTTGGGGGCAGGGTGGGCAATCAGCCCCAGCATTTT. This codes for CASNFGGRVGNQPQHF.

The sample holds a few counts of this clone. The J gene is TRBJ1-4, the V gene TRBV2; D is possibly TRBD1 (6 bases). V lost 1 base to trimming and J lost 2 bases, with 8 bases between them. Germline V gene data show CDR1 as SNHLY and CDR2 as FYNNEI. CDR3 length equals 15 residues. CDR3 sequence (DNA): TGTGCCAGCAGTGAAGATCAGGGGACTAATGAAAAACTGTTTTTT. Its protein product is CASSEDQGTNEKLFF.

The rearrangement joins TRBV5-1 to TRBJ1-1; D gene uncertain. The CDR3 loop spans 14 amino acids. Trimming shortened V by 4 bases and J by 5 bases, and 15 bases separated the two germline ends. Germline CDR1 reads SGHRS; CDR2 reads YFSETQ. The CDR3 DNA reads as TGCGCCAGCAGCCAGGCCCGGCGTGCAACTGAAGCTTTCTTT. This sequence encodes CASSQARRATEAFF.

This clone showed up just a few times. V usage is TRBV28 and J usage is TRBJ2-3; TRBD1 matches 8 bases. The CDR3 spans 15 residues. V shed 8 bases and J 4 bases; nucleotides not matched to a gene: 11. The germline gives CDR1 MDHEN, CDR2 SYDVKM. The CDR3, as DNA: TGTGCCAGCGGGTCCCTGGCAGGGGGCGCAGATACGCAGTATTTT. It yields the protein CASGSLAGGADTQYF.

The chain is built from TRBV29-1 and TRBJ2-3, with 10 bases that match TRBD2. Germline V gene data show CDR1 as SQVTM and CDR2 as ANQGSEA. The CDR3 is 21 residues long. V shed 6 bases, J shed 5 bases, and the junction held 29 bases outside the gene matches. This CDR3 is CSVQGFRSSGSGNFGLDTQYF. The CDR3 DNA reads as TGCAGCGTCCAGGGGTTTCGTTCTAGCGGGAGTGGAAACTTTGGGTTAGATACGCAGTATTTT.

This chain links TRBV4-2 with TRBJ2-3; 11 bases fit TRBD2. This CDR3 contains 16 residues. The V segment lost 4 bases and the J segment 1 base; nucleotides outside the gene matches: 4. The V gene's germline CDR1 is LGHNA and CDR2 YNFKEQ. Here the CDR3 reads CASSRLLAGGTDTQYF. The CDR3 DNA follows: TGTGCCAGCAGCCGATTACTAGCGGGAGGCACAGATACGCAGTATTTT.